This T cell receptor beta chain emerged from a study of identical twins (dated by TCRdb to the mid-2010s). Some background on the complete study: The study deep-sequenced TCR alpha and beta repertoires from monozygotic twins, unrelated adults of various ages and cord blood to test whether fetal clonotypes persist. To rule out contamination, the twin experiments were replicated at different times with different library preparation protocols.

As to this clonotype: Its antigen target is currently unknown. Base qualities are not at hand, and no much larger clone is one base apart.

The germline V gene sets CDR1 to MNHEY and CDR2 to SVGEGT. Cut back by 0 bases and 5 bases, the V and J ends lie 8 bases apart. The CDR3, from cysteine to phenylalanine, totals 14 residues. Here the CDR3 DNA is all that survives: 42 bases in frame from base 1. Here is what the overall study found, with its caveats: Abundant cord blood beta clonotypes carried fewer insertions; young adult naive repertoires showed a weaker similar trend, while memory repertoires showed none. Zero-insertion analyses could be partly confounded by invariant T cells such as MAIT and iNKT, though diverse VJ usage argued against such confounding for most clonotypes. In beta out-of-frame sequences, excess twin sharing was weaker, because having fewer shared sequences lowered the signal-to-noise ratio. Recombination models systematically underestimated out-of-frame TCR alpha sharing in monozygotic twins but agreed with sharing between unrelated individuals. Compared with coincidental sharing between unrelated individuals, out-of-frame TCR alpha sequences shared between twins showed an excess of sequences with low generation probability. Because the same donors could not be followed over many years, conclusions were based on cross-sectional statistical analysis.

The library was obtained by 5' RACE. Data came from an Illumina HiSeq 2000. Template switching introduced a universal primer binding site; the final cDNA contained a unique molecular identifier, enabling accurate counting of TCR cDNA molecules. Specific primers in the conserved constant-segment region were used to synthesize first-strand cDNA for the TCR alpha and beta chains. To control for contamination, every cDNA library carried two barcodes: a SMART-Mk sample barcode plus Illumina barcodes. Two successive PCR steps introduced TruSeq adapter sequences along with Illumina sample barcodes. TCR alpha and beta cDNA libraries were sequenced on the Illumina HiSeq platform with custom primers. On the authors' methods: Unique molecular identifiers were extracted from raw reads with MiGEC, and CDR3 positions were determined with MiXCR. For each individual, recombination models were inferred using an EM algorithm with the repgenHMM and IGoR tools. The analysis of shared clonotypes was done with the tcR package in R, with sharing normalized by the product of cloneset sizes. To study raw recombination without the effects of thymic and clonal selection, out-of-frame nonproductive sequences were analyzed. TCRdb took the public reads, trimmed them with fastp at Q25, ran MiXCR for clone calling and kept in-frame beta chains. Each entry merges the rows of one CDR3 protein and shows their most common DNA and genes. In this record, the V and J calls reflect TCRdb's handling and not the investigators' own analysis. This sample gives 200,000 or so distinct CDR3 sequences in total; about 16% of them show up just once. Of the sample, 35% to 45% is held by the ten largest clones.

Every donor in the study was a healthy Caucasian. The twin cohort consisted of three pairs of female monozygotic twins, all aged roughly 18 to 29 years. Positive isolation kits from Invitrogen were used to isolate the CD4+ and CD8+ T cell populations. The same specimen was also included in a second study, on T cells expressing NK-cell markers. As that second study puts it: TCR beta-chain repertoires were profiled in sorted CD3+CD56+NKG2C+, CD3+CD56+NKG2C- and CD3+CD56-NKG2C+ T-cell subsets from about 8 donors. Seven of the eight sequenced donors were HCMV-seropositive and one was HCMV-seronegative. To restrict sorting to alphabetaTCR-expressing T cells, an anti-gammadeltaTCR antibody was added in several experiments. In a handful of donors, the dominant CD3+CD56+NKG2C+ clonotypes were found to rank among the top 10 CD8+ clonotypes and to make up 1.0-7.0% of CD8+ T cells. Those dominant clonotypes were again the most abundant among CD3+CD56-NKG2C+ cells in a handful of donors, at about 28.3-60.1%. It remained unclear whether the expanded NKG2C-expressing T cell clones were specific for HCMV antigens. Randomly selected healthy volunteers, three men and five women, were used as the eight sequenced donors. HCMV-specific IgG was detected in serum with a commercial ELISA kit to determine HCMV serostatus. MIGEC handled demultiplexing of the reads and grouping by UMI, while MiTCR was used to assemble and quantify clonotypes. To exclude erroneous sequences, any TCR cDNA sequence not supported by at least two reads was discarded. The tcR package was used for downstream repertoire analysis, and clonotypes were matched across fractions by CDR3 nucleotide sequence plus V segment. VDJmatch was used to annotate antigen specificity against VDJdb, with one amino acid substitution in CDR3 allowed.

The origin of this receptor is a woman between 18 and 29 years old in good health. This sequence uses TRBV6-2 or TRBV6-3 and TRBJ2-1; the D segment could be TRBD2, given 6 matching bases. The sequencing input was CD8+ T cells sorted from blood. The CDR3 has the sequence CASSYSDYHNEQFF. The DNA sequence is as follows: TGTGCCAGCAGTTACTCGGACTACCACAATGAGCAGTTCTTC.